The text below deals with one T cell receptor beta chain. Which antigen it targets is not known. No much larger clone exists at a distance of one base, and base qualities are not known. Taken with the paper, the label for time point translates to: baseline before first vaccination. Vaccinee samples were obtained from the UK trials COV001 and COV002, which included a single-blind randomized controlled phase 2/3 trial of AZD1222 (ChAdOx1 nCoV-19) in healthy adults. Trial participant PBMC samples were collected at day 0 and day 28 after the second dose for TCRbeta chain sequencing. The sample originates from a study of T cell responses to AZD1222 COVID-19 vaccine (dated by TCRdb to the early 2020s). At the level of the whole study: AZD1222 recipients with second doses at about 4 weeks or about 12 weeks were pooled, because spike-specific TCR depth and breadth did not differ between schedules. A total of over 230 trial participants underwent TCR sequencing, of whom 200 to 220 received two doses of AZD1222 and around 25 received two doses of the MenACWY control vaccine. Enrollment into the trials was organized by age into subgroups of 18-55, 56-69 and 70-plus years, and those subgroups contained about 150, 27 and 61 TCR-sequenced participants, respectively.

The CDR3 measures 13 amino acids from cysteine to phenylalanine. Of all the DNA, just the CDR3 is kept, 39 bases in frame from base 1. At the junction V is shortened by 1 base and J by 4 bases, with 7 bases in between. For CDR1 and CDR2, the germline V gene lists SGHVS and FQNEAQ. The CDR3 regions of human TCRbeta chains were analyzed by immunosequencing. In the original analysis: Repertoire TCRs were matched against a reference library of SARS-CoV-2-specific TCRs generated with the MIRA antigen-specificity platform. Breadth was defined as the fraction of unique TCRs that were SARS-CoV-2-associated, and depth was defined as the fraction of total T cells that were SARS-CoV-2-associated. Using the MIRA data, each spike-specific TCR was mapped to the spike region that the TCR reacts to and placed in a CD4 or CD8 class. Log10-transformed breadth and depth values were compared by one-way ANOVA with Sidak's multiple comparisons tests. This is the immuneACCESS table as TCRdb keeps it, with only in-frame sequences that have V and J called. A part of the clones is gone; compared with another copy, unresolved V genes explain less than half, and the rest is unexplained. V, J and clone size derive from that table, while D and trimming were established from the DNA sequence. This sample lists approximately 100,000 clones; around 90% were detected once. The ten biggest clones cover 7% to 10% of the sample.

The full study reports these points: The whole spike protein was spanned by vaccine-associated CD4 TCRs, and dominant responses were seen in regions 160-218 and 743-854. Only five or six AZD1222 recipients were SARS-CoV-2 seropositive at baseline, limiting conclusions about previously exposed vaccinees. Participants were mostly white British and included more females than males, and it was suggested by the authors that clonal diversity may have been underestimated. In the small 56-69-year group, the increase in depth fell short of significance, most likely because of low power. Because no day 14 peak-response samples were available, repertoires were characterized only after the peak T cell response. A significant rise in spike-specific TCR breadth and depth was observed after two AZD1222 doses relative to day 0 and relative to MenACWY recipients. Reportedly, almost half of the unique spike-specific TCRs recognized epitopes lying outside the regions that are mutated in the B.1.351 and B.1.1.7 variants.

This receptor was taken from an adult in good health. Sequences were derived from peripheral blood, sampled on day 0 of AZD1222 vaccination. The chain links TRBV7-8 with TRBJ1-1; too little of a D gene remains to name it. The DNA is as follows: TGTGCCAGCAGCTTAGTTCAGGTCACTGAAGCTTTCTTT. Translated, this is CASSLVQVTEAFF.